The source of this T cell receptor (beta chain) is a study of graft-versus-host responses after intestinal transplantation. Overall study findings and caveats: Some patients had graft-donor T cell macrochimerism. In their allografts, the ratios of graft-versus-host to host-versus-graft T cell clones were high. Early post-transplant HvG declines showed an association with peak circulating GvH clone levels.

TCRdb keeps only in-frame clones here, not all; method: immunoSEQ multiplex PCR. The sample yields roughly 15,000 clones, 38% seen once. With 4 bases removed from V and 3 bases from J, the gap between germline ends came to 16 bases. This CDR3 spans 15 amino acids. CDR1 ENHRY and CDR2 SYGVKD come from the germline V gene. The source was alloreactive CD4+ T cells from a mixed lymphocyte reaction culture, collected before intestinal transplant. Subset indicated: CFSE-low proliferating T cells sorted from roughly 6-day pre-transplant mixed lymphocyte reaction (GvH or HvG direction). The TCR comes from a human patient who received an intestinal transplant. This chain links TRBV10-3 with TRBJ2-7; D remains ambiguous. CDR3 DNA sequence: TGTGCCATCAGTGTCGGTGCGGCCAGCCTCTACGAGCAGTACTTC. It is translated as CAISVGAASLYEQYF.